The TCR beta chain under discussion was sequenced for a study of immune characterization of retroperitoneal liposarcoma. This CDR3 is 15 amino acids long. CDR1 is SGHNT, CDR2 YENEEA, per germline. TCRdb re-analysed the PCR reads in MiXCR, keeping a single row per CDR3 protein. The sample carries 9,500 to 14,000 distinct CDR3 sequences, roughly 26% recorded once. Sequencing used tumor tissue. The V gene is TRBV11-3, the J gene TRBJ2-1; 10 nucleotides align to TRBD2. TRBJ2-5 explains the end of the DNA better; the J call may be wrong. The clonotype originates from a female donor with retroperitoneal liposarcoma. DNA for the CDR3: TGTGCCAGCAGCATACTAGCGGGAATCCAAGAGACCCAGTACTTC. It specifies CASSILAGIQETQYF.